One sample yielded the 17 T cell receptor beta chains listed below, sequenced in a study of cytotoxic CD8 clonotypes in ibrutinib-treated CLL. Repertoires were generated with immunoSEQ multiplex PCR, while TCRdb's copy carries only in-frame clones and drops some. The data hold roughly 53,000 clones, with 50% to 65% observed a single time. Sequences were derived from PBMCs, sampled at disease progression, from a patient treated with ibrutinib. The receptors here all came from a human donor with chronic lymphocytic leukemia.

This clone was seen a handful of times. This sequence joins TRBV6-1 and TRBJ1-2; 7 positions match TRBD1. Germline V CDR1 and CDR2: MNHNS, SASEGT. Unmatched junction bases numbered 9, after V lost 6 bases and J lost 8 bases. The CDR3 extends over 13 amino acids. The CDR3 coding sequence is TGTGCCAGCAGGCCCGACAGGGATCGGGGCTACACCTTC. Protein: CASRPDRDRGYTF.

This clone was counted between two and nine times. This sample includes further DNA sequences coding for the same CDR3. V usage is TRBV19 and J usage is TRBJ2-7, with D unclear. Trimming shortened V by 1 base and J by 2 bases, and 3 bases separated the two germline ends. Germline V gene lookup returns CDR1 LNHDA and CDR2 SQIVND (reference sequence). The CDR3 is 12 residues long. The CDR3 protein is CASSIGTYEQYF. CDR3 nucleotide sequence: TGTGCCAGTAGTATAGGAACCTACGAGCAGTACTTC.

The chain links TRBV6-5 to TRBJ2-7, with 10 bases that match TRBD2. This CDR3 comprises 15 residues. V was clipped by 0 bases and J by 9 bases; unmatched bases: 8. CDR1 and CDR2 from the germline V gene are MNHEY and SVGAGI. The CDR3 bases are TGTGCCAGCAGTTACTCGTTAAGCGGGAGGGCCGCGCAGTACTTC. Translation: CASSYSLSGRAAQYF.

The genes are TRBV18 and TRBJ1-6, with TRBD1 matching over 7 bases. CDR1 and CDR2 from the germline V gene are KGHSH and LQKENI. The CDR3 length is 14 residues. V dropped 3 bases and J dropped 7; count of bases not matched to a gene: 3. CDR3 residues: CASSPGTENSPLHF. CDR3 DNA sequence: TGTGCCAGCTCACCCGGGACAGAGAATTCACCCCTCCACTTT.

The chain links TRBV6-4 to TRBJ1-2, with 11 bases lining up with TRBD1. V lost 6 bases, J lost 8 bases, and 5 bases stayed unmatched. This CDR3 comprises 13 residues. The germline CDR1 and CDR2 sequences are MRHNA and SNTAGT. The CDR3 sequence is CASRGQGAGGYTF. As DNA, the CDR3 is TGTGCCAGCAGAGGACAGGGGGCTGGCGGCTACACCTTC.

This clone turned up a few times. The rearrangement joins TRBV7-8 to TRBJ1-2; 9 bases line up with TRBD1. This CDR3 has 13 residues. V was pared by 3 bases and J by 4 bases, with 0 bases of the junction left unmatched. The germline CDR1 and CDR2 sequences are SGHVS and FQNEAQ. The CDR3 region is CASSLGQGYGYTF. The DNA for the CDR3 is TGTGCCAGCAGCTTGGGACAGGGCTATGGCTACACCTTC. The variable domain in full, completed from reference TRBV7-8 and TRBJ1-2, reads GAGVSQSPRYKVAKRGQDVALRCDPISGHVSLFWYQQALGQGPEFLTYFQNEAQLDKSGLPSDRFFAERPEGSVSTLKIQRTQQEDSAVYLCASSLGQGYGYTFGSGTRLTVV.

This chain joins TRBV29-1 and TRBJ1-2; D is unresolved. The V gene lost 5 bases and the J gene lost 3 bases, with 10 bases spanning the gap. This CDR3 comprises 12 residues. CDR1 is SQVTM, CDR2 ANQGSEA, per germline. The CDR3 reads CSVRPLYYGYTF. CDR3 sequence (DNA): TGCAGCGTTCGCCCCCTCTACTATGGCTACACCTTC.

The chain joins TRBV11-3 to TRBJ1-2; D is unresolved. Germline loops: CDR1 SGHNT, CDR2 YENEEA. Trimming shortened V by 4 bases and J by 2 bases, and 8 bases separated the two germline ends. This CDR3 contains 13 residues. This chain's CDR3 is CASSSAANYGYTF. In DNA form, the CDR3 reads TGTGCCAGCAGCTCTGCAGCAAACTATGGCTACACCTTC.

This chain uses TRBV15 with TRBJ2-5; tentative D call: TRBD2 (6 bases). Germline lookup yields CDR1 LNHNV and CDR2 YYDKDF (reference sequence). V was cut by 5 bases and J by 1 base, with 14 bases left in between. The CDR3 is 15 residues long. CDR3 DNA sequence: TGTGCCACCAGCCGCCTAATCGGGGGCCAAGAGACCCAGTACTTC. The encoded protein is CATSRLIGGQETQYF.

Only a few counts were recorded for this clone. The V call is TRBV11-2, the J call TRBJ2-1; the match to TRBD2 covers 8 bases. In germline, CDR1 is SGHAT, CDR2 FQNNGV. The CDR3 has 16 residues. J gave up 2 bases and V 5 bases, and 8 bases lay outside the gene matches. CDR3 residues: CASSPGTRGAYNEQFF. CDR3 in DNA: TGTGCCAGCAGCCCGGGGACTAGAGGGGCCTACAATGAGCAGTTCTTC.

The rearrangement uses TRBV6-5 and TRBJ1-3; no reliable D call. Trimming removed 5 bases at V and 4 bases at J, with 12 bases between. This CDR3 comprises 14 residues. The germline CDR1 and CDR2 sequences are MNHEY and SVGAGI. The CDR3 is CASSRQWAGNTIYF. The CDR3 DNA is TGTGCCAGCAGTCGACAATGGGCGGGAAACACCATATATTTT.

The CDR3 here is CASSQVVREEQYF. DNA for the CDR3: TGCGCCAGCAGCCAAGTTGTCAGGGAAGAGCAGTACTTC. The genes are TRBV4-3 and TRBJ2-7, with D possibly TRBD1 on 5 matching bases. The CDR3 is 13 residues long. Germline V gene data show CDR1 as LGHNA and CDR2 as YSLEER. Trimming removed 1 base at V and 7 bases at J, with 11 bases between.

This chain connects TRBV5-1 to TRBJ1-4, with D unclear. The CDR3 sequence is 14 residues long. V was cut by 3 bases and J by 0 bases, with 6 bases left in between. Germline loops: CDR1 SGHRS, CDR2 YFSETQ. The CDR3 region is CASSSRATNEKLFF. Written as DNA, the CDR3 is TGCGCCAGCAGCTCGAGGGCAACTAATGAAAAACTGTTTTTT.

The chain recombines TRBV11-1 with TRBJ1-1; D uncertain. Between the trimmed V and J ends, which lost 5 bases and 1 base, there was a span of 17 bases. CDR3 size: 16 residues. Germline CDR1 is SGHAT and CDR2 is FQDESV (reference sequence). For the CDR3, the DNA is TGTGCCAGCAGCCCACGAGCGTGGGTTTCGAACACTGAAGCTTTCTTT. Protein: CASSPRAWVSNTEAFF.

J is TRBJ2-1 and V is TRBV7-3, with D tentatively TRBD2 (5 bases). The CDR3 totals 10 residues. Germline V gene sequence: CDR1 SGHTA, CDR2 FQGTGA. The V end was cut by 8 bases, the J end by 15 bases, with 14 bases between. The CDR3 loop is CASGNGILFF. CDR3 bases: TGTGCCAGCGGAAACGGGATTCTGTTCTTC.

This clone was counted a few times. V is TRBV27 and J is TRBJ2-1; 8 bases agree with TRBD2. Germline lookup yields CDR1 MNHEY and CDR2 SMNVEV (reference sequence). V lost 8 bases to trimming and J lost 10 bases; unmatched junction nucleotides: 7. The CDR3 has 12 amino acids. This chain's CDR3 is CASGTASGEQFF. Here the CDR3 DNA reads TGTGCCAGCGGTACAGCTAGCGGGGAGCAGTTCTTC.

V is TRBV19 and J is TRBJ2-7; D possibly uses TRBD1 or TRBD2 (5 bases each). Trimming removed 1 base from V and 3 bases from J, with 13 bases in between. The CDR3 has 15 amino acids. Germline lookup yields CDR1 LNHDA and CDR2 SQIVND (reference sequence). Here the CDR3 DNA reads TGTGCCAGTAGTATAGGGAGTAGGGACCTCTACGAGCAGTACTTC. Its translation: CASSIGSRDLYEQYF.